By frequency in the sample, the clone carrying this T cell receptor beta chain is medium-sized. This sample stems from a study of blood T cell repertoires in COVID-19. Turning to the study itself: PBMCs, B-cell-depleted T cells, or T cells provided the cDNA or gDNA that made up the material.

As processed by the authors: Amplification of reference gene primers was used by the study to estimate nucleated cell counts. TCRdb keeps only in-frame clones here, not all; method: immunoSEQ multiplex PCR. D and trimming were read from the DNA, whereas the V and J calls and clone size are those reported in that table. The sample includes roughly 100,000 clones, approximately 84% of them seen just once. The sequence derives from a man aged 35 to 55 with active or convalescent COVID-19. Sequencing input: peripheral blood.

The CDR3 sequence is CASGTGGNQPQHF. The CDR3 DNA reads as TGTGCCAGTGGGACAGGGGGAAATCAGCCCCAGCATTTT. The chain is built from TRBV6-5 and TRBJ1-5; 11 positions agree with TRBD1. Trimming cost V 9 bases and J 4 bases; bases outside gene matches: 2. The CDR3 length is 13 residues. CDR1 is MNHEY, CDR2 SVGAGI, per germline.